Below are 20 T cell receptor beta chains sequenced from a single sample in a study of CD4 T cells in relation to SARS-CoV-2 and coronaviruses. Only in-frame clones appear in the TCRdb table, and some are missing; sequencing was by immunoSEQ multiplex PCR. The sample shows 21,000 or so clones, about four fifths of them seen only once. Which antigens these TCRs recognize remains unknown. CD4+ T cells from unexposed donors were obtained before the COVID-19 pandemic (2011-2018). CD4+ T cells were isolated from the cells after around 10 days of culture. The sample consisted of CD4+ T cells from PBMCs, cultured in vitro. These receptors were taken from a human donor in good health.

This clone was observed a few times. The chain carries TRBV5-1 and TRBJ1-4; maybe TRBD1 (6 bases). V was pared by 0 bases and J by 4 bases, with 13 bases between. The germline CDR1 and CDR2 sequences are SGHRS and YFSETQ. CDR3 length: 16 amino acids. CDR3 loop: CASSLGRTALNEKLFF. The CDR3 DNA sequence: TGCGCCAGCAGCTTGGGGAGGACAGCACTTAATGAAAAACTGTTTTTT.

This rearrangement joins TRBV3-1 (or the pseudogene TRBV3-2) to TRBJ2-2; D is undetermined. CDR1 is LGHDT and CDR2 is YNNKEL in the germline V gene (reference sequence). Trimming shortened V by 5 bases and J by 7 bases, and 14 bases separated the two germline ends. This CDR3 comprises 14 residues. The CDR3 here is CASSKVVSDGELFF. Written as DNA, the CDR3 is TGTGCCAGCAGCAAAGTCGTTTCGGACGGGGAGCTGTTTTTT.

The chain uses TRBV4-2 and TRBJ1-4, with no clear D. The CDR3 sequence is 16 residues long. Germline V gene data show CDR1 as LGHNA and CDR2 as YNFKEQ. Trimming shortened V by 0 bases and J by 4 bases, and 12 bases separated the two germline ends. In DNA, the CDR3 is TGTGCCAGCAGCCAAGAAGTTGCAGGCCTTAATGAAAAACTGTTTTTT. Its protein is CASSQEVAGLNEKLFF.

The chain employs TRBV9 and TRBJ2-1; 12 positions agree with TRBD2. The junction had 8 bases not matched to a gene; V was cut back by 3 bases and J by 7 bases. CDR3 length: 16 residues. CDR1 and CDR2 (germline): SGDLS, YYNGEE. The CDR3 reads CASSALTSGSFNEQFF. The CDR3 DNA reads as TGTGCCAGCAGCGCCCTGACTAGCGGGAGTTTTAATGAGCAGTTCTTC.

This clone was counted between two and nine times. This chain connects TRBV4-1 to TRBJ2-2, with a weak D call TRBD1 (6 bases). Trimming shortened V by 0 bases and J by 7 bases, and 21 bases separated the two germline ends. The CDR3 is 18 residues long. CDR1 is MGHRA, CDR2 YSYEKL, per germline. The CDR3, as DNA: TGCGCCAGCAGCCAAGATTTGGCAGGACAGATTAGGAGCGGGGAGCTGTTTTTT. Encoded protein: CASSQDLAGQIRSGELFF.

The chain carries TRBV24-1 and TRBJ2-6; no clear D gene. Germline values: CDR1 KGHDR, CDR2 SFDVKD. The CDR3 is 18 amino acids. V was clipped by 2 bases and J by 0 bases, with 13 bases between them. DNA for the CDR3: TGTGCCACCAGTGATTCTTGGGTCTCCTTCTCTGGGGCCAACGTCCTGACTTTC. This codes for CATSDSWVSFSGANVLTF.

The V call is TRBV12-3 or TRBV12-4, the J call TRBJ1-6; 7 nucleotides line up with TRBD1. This CDR3 region has 13 residues. Losses at the gene ends were 8 bases for V and 9 bases for J; bases not matched to a gene: 7. For the CDR3, the DNA is TGTGCCAGCGTACAGGGGCCAGGTTCACCCCTCCACTTT. Its protein is CASVQGPGSPLHF.

J is TRBJ1-4 and V is TRBV30; the D gene is possibly TRBD1 (5 bases). CDR3 length equals 13 residues. Deletions cut 2 bases from V and 8 bases from J, with 12 bases between. CDR1 and CDR2 (germline): GTSNPN, SVGIG (reference sequence). The CDR3 here is CAWSRGVREKLFF. The CDR3 region has the DNA TGTGCCTGGAGTCGAGGGGTTCGCGAAAAACTGTTTTTT.

CDR3 region: CASSPRTVNNTQYF. The DNA for the CDR3 is TGTGCCAGCAGTCCCAGGACTGTGAACAATACGCAGTATTTT. The gene calls are TRBV28 and TRBJ2-3; possible D gene TRBD2, 5 bases. Trimming took off 5 bases at V and 7 bases at J, with 16 bases between the two ends. The CDR3 extends over 14 amino acids. Germline V gene data show CDR1 as MDHEN and CDR2 as SYDVKM.

In the case of this clone: A much larger clone differs from this one at a single base, so this may be a read error. The genes are TRBV7-8 and TRBJ1-3; D uncertain. V was trimmed by 6 bases and J by 0 bases, leaving 6 bases between them. The V gene's germline CDR1 is SGHVS and CDR2 FQNEAQ. The CDR3 is 13 amino acids. In DNA form, the CDR3 reads TGTGCCAGCAGACCGAGCTCTGGAAACACCATATATTTT. Its protein product is CASRPSSGNTIYF.

In DNA, the CDR3 is TGTGCCAGCAGCTTAGAAGTTTCCAAACGGATCTCCTACGAGCAGTACTTC. This codes for CASSLEVSKRISYEQYF. V gene TRBV7-2 combines with J gene TRBJ2-7; D is ambiguous. The V gene lost 1 base and the J gene lost 0 bases, with 16 bases spanning the gap. Germline CDR1 is SGHTA and CDR2 is FQGNSA. The CDR3 spans 17 residues.

This sequence joins TRBV5-1 and TRBJ1-1; D possibly corresponds to TRBD1 (5 bases). The ends were cut back, 0 bases at V and 0 bases at J, with 12 bases in the middle. Germline V gene sequence: CDR1 SGHRS, CDR2 YFSETQ. The CDR3 runs 16 residues. DNA of the CDR3: TGCGCCAGCAGCTTGGGGACAAACAATATGAACACTGAAGCTTTCTTT. Its protein product is CASSLGTNNMNTEAFF.

This clone was counted once. This sequence joins TRBV19 and TRBJ2-2; D is perhaps TRBD1 (6 bases). The CDR3 extends over 13 amino acids. V lost 10 bases and J 2 bases, leaving 11 bases between the germline ends. Germline CDR1 reads LNHDA; CDR2 reads SQIVND (reference sequence). CDR3 sequence: CATTGFNTGELFF. The CDR3 DNA reads as TGTGCCACTACAGGGTTCAACACCGGGGAGCTGTTTTTT.

The genes are TRBV18 and TRBJ2-7; D perhaps matches TRBD1 (6 bases). Deletions cut 2 bases from V and 6 bases from J, with 17 bases between. There are 15 residues in the CDR3. CDR1 KGHSH and CDR2 LQKENI come from the germline V gene. In DNA, the CDR3 is TGTGCCAGCTCACCATATGAGGGACACTCTCGCGAGCAGTACTTC. It encodes CASSPYEGHSREQYF.

This clone was seen only a few times. The V call is TRBV4-2, the J call TRBJ2-1; TRBD1 matches at 10 bases. This CDR3 region has 15 residues. CDR1 LGHNA and CDR2 YNFKEQ come from the germline V gene. V lost 1 base and J lost 3; bases outside the gene matches: 0. The CDR3 loop reads CASSQGTGGYNEQFF. The CDR3, as DNA: TGTGCCAGCAGCCAAGGGACAGGGGGCTACAATGAGCAGTTCTTC.

This sequence joins TRBV7-3 and TRBJ2-2; TRBD1 matches at 8 bases. This CDR3 is 16 amino acids long. Looked up from germline, CDR1 is SGHTA and CDR2 is FQGTGA. Trimming at V came to 5 bases and at J to 7 bases, leaving 12 bases not matched to a gene. CDR3 protein: CASSPQAGGANGELFF. For the CDR3, the DNA is TGTGCCAGCAGCCCTCAGGCAGGGGGCGCTAACGGGGAGCTGTTTTTT. The full variable domain, rest sourced from reference TRBV7-3 and TRBJ2-2, is GAGVSQTPSNKVTEKGKYVELRCDPISGHTALYWYRQSLGQGPEFLIYFQGTGAADDSGLPNDRFFAVRPEGSVSTLKIQRTERGDSAVYLCASSPQAGGANGELFFGEGSRLTVL.

The chain uses TRBV28 and TRBJ1-6; D is unclear. Between the trimmed V and J ends, which lost 6 bases and 12 bases, there was a span of 12 bases. Germline V gives CDR1 MDHEN, CDR2 SYDVKM. This CDR3 contains 12 residues. DNA for the CDR3: TGTGCCAGCAGGTTCGATAGTTTACCCCTCCACTTT. This codes for CASRFDSLPLHF.

This clone was seen more than once but under ten times. This sequence joins TRBV5-4 and TRBJ2-7, with 8 positions matching TRBD2. This CDR3 spans 16 amino acids. Germline V gene sequence: CDR1 SGHNT, CDR2 YYREEE (reference sequence). V gave up 3 bases and J gave up 8 bases; unmatched junction bases: 16. CDR3 sequence: CASSSGRAGLENKQYF. The CDR3 DNA reads TGTGCCAGCAGCTCCGGTAGAGCGGGACTAGAGAACAAGCAGTACTTC.

V gene TRBV19 combines with J gene TRBJ1-1; TRBD1 is a possible D gene (5 bases). The CDR3 is 14 residues long. V lost 7 bases and J 6 bases, leaving 18 bases between the germline ends. Germline CDR1 is LNHDA and CDR2 is SQIVND (reference sequence). CDR3 in DNA: TGTGCCAGTAATCCCGGGGTCAGGGCCGCTGAAGCTTTCTTT. It encodes CASNPGVRAAEAFF.

The chain employs TRBV5-1 and TRBJ2-3; tentatively, D is TRBD1 or TRBD2 (5 bases each). V shed 0 bases and J shed 3 bases, with 11 bases lying between them. This CDR3 is 15 amino acids long. CDR1 and CDR2 (germline): SGHRS, YFSETQ. The CDR3 nucleotides read TGCGCCAGCAGCTTGGGGGGGAGACAGACAGATACGCAGTATTTT. Its protein product is CASSLGGRQTDTQYF.